The T cell receptor beta chain described here comes from a study of T cell repertoires in cytomegalovirus infection. Study-level background: TCR beta signatures that were public indicated CMV infection and matching HLA type. Study outcomes and limitations: Adding up the frequency of public TCR beta families identified people who carried CMV plus the relevant HLA. HLA-C-restricted CMV clonotypes gave the most frequent clonotype in two of eight donors.

The CDR3 extends over 16 amino acids. V was clipped by 4 bases and J by 5 bases, with 20 bases between them. Germline values: CDR1 LNHNV, CDR2 YYDKDF (reference sequence). On this clonotype: Its antigen is not known.

Via MiXCR, TCRdb re-called the reads, giving one row per CDR3 protein. The table lists 200,000 to 300,000 distinct CDR3 sequences, roughly an eighth of them singletons. The V gene is TRBV15, the J gene TRBJ2-5; a weak D match, TRBD2 (5 bases). This TCR was recovered from a human donor in good health (CMV status not recorded). Some clones in this sample may be carry-over from other donors' samples. Sequencing input: PBMCs. The CDR3: CATSTHGRAWFETQYF. In DNA form, the CDR3 reads TGTGCCACCAGCACTCACGGGCGGGCCTGGTTTGAGACCCAGTACTTC.